This T cell receptor beta chain originates from a study of OX40 agonist ivuxolimab in advanced cancers. The study in broad terms: Ivuxolimab was a fully human IgG2 agonistic monoclonal antibody targeting the costimulatory receptor OX40 (CD134). Intravenous ivuxolimab was administered to patients every 2 weeks at six dose levels: 0.01, 0.1, 0.3, 1.5, 3 and 10 mg/kg. Of the roughly 52 dose-escalation patients, hepatocellular carcinoma was present in about 19, melanoma in roughly 15, renal cell carcinoma in 9 and head and neck cancer in 9. The dose-escalation cohort was about 87% male with a mean age of 60 years, ranging from roughly 23 to 85. Patients were allowed to have had prior anti-PD-1, anti-PD-L1 or anti-CTLA-4 therapy, and 30% to 40% of the dose-escalation patients had previously received checkpoint inhibitors. Three dose-escalation patients achieved partial responses, one with hepatocellular carcinoma and two with cutaneous melanoma. The point of sequencing TCRbeta in the periphery was to test whether ivuxolimab changed TCR sequence diversity and drove clonal T-cell expansion. The paper covers the monotherapy dose-escalation part of the phase I ivuxolimab trial, which included N of about 50 patients. The full study reports these points: Which antigens the clonally expanded peripheral T cells were specific for was not determined. After ivuxolimab, more expanded clones were found on average in CD8+ T cells than in CD4+ T cells. Low levels of normalized T-cell clonal expansion were also seen in some nonresponding patients. At doses from 0.1 to 3.0 mg/kg, clonal expansion was seen in both CD4+ and CD8+ blood T cells between baseline and week 6. In the 0.1-3.0 mg/kg groups, partial responders had among the lowest normalized peripheral clonal expansion, particularly in CD8+ T cells.

The trial excluded patients who had a history of autoimmune disease or were on systemic immunosuppression. Peripheral blood for TCR sequencing was collected from all dose cohorts at baseline, on cycle 4 day 1, and on cycle 7 day 1. Samples came from an open-label, multicenter, first-in-human phase I dose-escalation trial of ivuxolimab. Adults with locally advanced or metastatic melanoma, renal cell, hepatocellular, or head and neck squamous cell carcinoma were enrolled in the trial. Before TCR sequencing, CD4+ and CD8+ T cells were separately sorted from peripheral blood. As to this clone: It has no known antigen specificity. Base qualities are not recorded, but no much larger clone differs from it by a single base.

From its cysteine to its phenylalanine, the CDR3 spans 14 amino acids. The read is trimmed to its CDR3 DNA, 42 bases read in frame from base 1. The junction carries 13 bases between V and J, which are trimmed by 3 bases and 7 bases respectively. The CDR1 and CDR2 encoded by the germline V gene (reference sequence) are LNHDA and SQIVND. For sequencing of the TCRbeta CDR3 region, genomic DNA was extracted from the sorted cells. The immunoSEQ Assay was used for sequencing of TCRbeta CDR3 regions. TCRdb mirrors the immuneACCESS table, restricted to in-frame sequences. Some clones are absent from its copies; in checked studies, under half trace to an unresolved V gene, and the reason for the others is unknown. Present in this sample are approximately 82,000 clones, 80% to 95% of which were seen just once. The biggest ten clones account for about 0.6% of the sample.

This TCR was sampled from an adult with an advanced solid tumor such as melanoma, head and neck, liver or kidney cancer. Sample: CD4+ or CD8+ T cells sorted from blood, taken in a trial of the OX40 agonist ivuxolimab. The V and J segments used are TRBV19 and TRBJ1-5, and possibly TRBD1, on 5 matching bases. The CDR3 is CASSIVQGGQPQHF. The DNA sequence is as follows: TGTGCCAGTAGTATTGTGCAGGGCGGGCAGCCCCAGCATTTT.